Presented here are 21 T cell receptor beta chains from one specimen sequenced in a study of blood T cell repertoires in COVID-19. Generated by immunoSEQ multiplex PCR, the TCRdb table keeps only in-frame clones and is missing some. The table lists 400,000 or so clones, about 92% of them singletons, with roughly 0.66% in the top ten. The sample consisted of PBMCs or T cells enriched from blood (not recorded which). Receptors were obtained from a man younger than 35 who had recovered from COVID-19.

This clone was found once. The CDR3 nucleotides are TGTGCCAGCAGCTGGGGACAGTTTGAAATTGCTTTCTTT. It translates to CASSWGQFEIAFF. This chain joins TRBV14 and TRBJ1-1; 7 bases map to TRBD1. The germline CDR1 and CDR2 sequences are SGHDN and FVKESK. The length of the CDR3 is 13 residues. J was trimmed by 11 bases and V by 5 bases; bases with no gene match: 11.

The chain couples TRBV5-4 to TRBJ2-3; D is unresolved. Germline V CDR1 and CDR2: SGHNT, YYREEE (reference sequence). The V end was cut by 3 bases, the J end by 3 bases, with 5 bases between. CDR3 length equals 12 residues. CDR3 region: CASSYNTDTQYF. The DNA of the CDR3 is TGTGCCAGCAGCTACAATACAGATACGCAGTATTTT.

The chain has TRBV7-8 and TRBJ2-1, with 9 bases fitting TRBD2. CDR1 is SGHVS and CDR2 is FQNEAQ in the germline V gene. CDR3 size: 15 residues. The ends lost 5 bases at V and 4 bases at J; junction bases unmatched: 6. The CDR3 region is CASSLSGGPYNEQFF. In nucleotides, the CDR3 is TGTGCCAGCAGCCTCAGCGGGGGGCCGTACAATGAGCAGTTCTTC.

This chain joins TRBV18 and TRBJ2-1, with 9 bases fitting TRBD2. The CDR3 sequence is 15 residues long. Germline CDR1 KGHSH, CDR2 LQKENI. V dropped 3 bases and J dropped 7; count of bases not matched to a gene: 7. This CDR3 is CASSPGLASGNEQFF. Here the CDR3 DNA reads TGTGCCAGCTCACCGGGACTAGCATCGGGAAATGAGCAGTTCTTC.

This clone was observed a handful of times. The chain employs TRBV9 and TRBJ2-7; 10 positions match TRBD1. CDR3 size: 14 residues. The V gene end was trimmed by 0 bases and the J gene end by 9 bases; junction bases not matched to a gene: 6. CDR1 SGDLS and CDR2 YYNGEE come from the germline V gene. This CDR3 is CASSVEGQGMVQYF. CDR3 in DNA: TGTGCCAGCAGCGTAGAGGGACAGGGGATGGTGCAGTACTTC.

The chain employs TRBV12-1 and TRBJ2-7; TRBD2 is taken as the D call from the table, unchecked against the DNA. TRBV12-1 is a pseudogene segment. This CDR3 is 16 amino acids long. The CDR3 DNA sequence: TGTGCCAGCAGCTTCAGACGAGCGGGAGGGCCCTACGAGCAGTACTTC. It is translated as CASSFRRAGGPYEQYF.

This chain links TRBV29-1 with TRBJ1-2; D remains ambiguous. Germline assignment: CDR1 SQVTM and CDR2 ANQGSEA. Trimming left V 7 bases short and J 0 bases short, with 9 bases between. CDR3 length equals 12 residues. CDR3 protein: CSADKTNYGYTF. CDR3 sequence (DNA): TGCAGCGCCGACAAGACTAACTATGGCTACACCTTC.

The chain carries TRBV7-2 and TRBJ1-6, with 7 bases aligning to TRBD1. This CDR3 is built from 15 residues. CDR1 SGHTA and CDR2 FQGNSA come from the germline V gene. V trimming: 5 bases; J trimming: 10 bases; junction bases outside the gene matches: 11. Written as DNA, the CDR3 is TGTGCCAGCAGCCTAAAGGGGGACAGTTGGTCACCCCTCCACTTT. Translated, it gives CASSLKGDSWSPLHF.

The gene calls are TRBV27 and TRBJ2-2, with D possibly matching TRBD1 (6 bases). The V gene's germline CDR1 is MNHEY and CDR2 SMNVEV (reference sequence). V was shortened by 1 base and J by 2 bases, with 8 bases between the two germline ends. This CDR3 comprises 15 residues. CDR3 amino acids: CASSLLGTNTGELFF. The CDR3 nucleotides are TGTGCCAGCAGTTTATTAGGGACAAACACCGGGGAGCTGTTTTTT.

The gene calls are TRBV5-1 and TRBJ1-3; the D is unclear. In germline, CDR1 is SGHRS, CDR2 YFSETQ. CDR3 length equals 16 residues. V dropped 0 bases and J dropped 0 bases, with 10 bases sitting between them. The CDR3: CASSLGEAYSGNTIYF. Here the CDR3 DNA reads TGCGCCAGCAGCTTGGGCGAGGCCTACTCTGGAAACACCATATATTTT.

The chain recombines TRBV27 with TRBJ2-7, with 7 bases that match TRBD1. Germline V gene lookup returns CDR1 MNHEY and CDR2 SMNVEV (reference sequence). Unmatched junction bases numbered 13, after V lost 2 bases and J lost 6 bases. The CDR3 runs 16 residues. CDR3 sequence (DNA): TGTGCCAGCAGTTTAACATGGACGACTCACAGGGGCGAGCAGTACTTC. It yields the protein CASSLTWTTHRGEQYF.

The chain joins TRBV7-9 to TRBJ1-2; D gene unclear. In germline, CDR1 is SEHNR, CDR2 FQNEAQ (reference sequence). The CDR3 is made up of 13 amino acids. Trimming shortened V by 3 bases and J by 8 bases, and 13 bases separated the two germline ends. CDR3 sequence reads: CASSFGSYWGYTF. CDR3 DNA: TGTGCCAGCAGCTTTGGGAGTTACTGGGGCTACACCTTC.

V is TRBV5-4 and J is TRBJ2-7; 7 positions agree with TRBD1. This CDR3 region has 14 residues. Germline lookup yields CDR1 SGHNT and CDR2 YYREEE (reference sequence). Unmatched junction bases numbered 7, after V lost 4 bases and J lost 3 bases. This chain's CDR3 is CASSDRDSNYEQYF. In DNA form, the CDR3 reads TGTGCCAGCAGCGACCGGGACAGCAACTACGAGCAGTACTTC.

CDR3 DNA sequence: TGCGCCAGCAGCTCCCGTTTTATCACTAGCGGGGGGCACAATGAGCAGTTCTTC. This encodes CASSSRFITSGGHNEQFF. The V call is TRBV5-1, the J call TRBJ2-1; TRBD2 matches 12 bases. Per germline, CDR1 SGHRS and CDR2 YFSETQ. V was clipped by 3 bases and J by 5 bases; unmatched bases: 12. There are 18 residues in the CDR3.

The rearrangement uses TRBV30 and TRBJ2-1; 16 bases line up with TRBD2. Losses at the gene ends were 6 bases for V and 5 bases for J; bases not matched to a gene: 7. Germline V gene lookup returns CDR1 GTSNPN and CDR2 SVGIG (reference sequence). CDR3 size: 16 residues. CDR3 region: CACFPGLAGGNNEQFF. CDR3 nucleotides: TGTGCCTGTTTCCCGGGACTAGCGGGGGGGAACAATGAGCAGTTCTTC.

The V and J genes are TRBV5-8 and TRBJ2-5; 7 bases agree with TRBD2. Germline V gene data show CDR1 as SGHTS and CDR2 as YDEGEE. Losses at the gene ends were 4 bases for V and 6 bases for J; bases not matched to a gene: 18. The CDR3 contains 17 residues. CDR3 protein: CASSGLLRVGGVKTQYF. The CDR3 bases are TGTGCCAGCAGCGGGTTGCTTCGGGTGGGAGGGGTAAAGACCCAGTACTTC.

This sequence joins TRBV9 and TRBJ2-3; tentative D call: TRBD2 (6 bases). This CDR3 has 15 residues. The germline V gene encodes CDR1 SGDLS and CDR2 YYNGEE. V lost 0 bases to trimming and J lost 0 bases, with 8 bases between them. The CDR3: CASSVVSGSTDTQYF. The CDR3, as DNA: TGTGCCAGCAGCGTAGTTAGCGGAAGCACAGATACGCAGTATTTT.

The rearrangement joins TRBV5-1 to TRBJ1-2; no clear D. The germline V gene has CDR1 SGHRS and CDR2 YFSETQ. There are 16 residues in the CDR3. V shed 4 bases and J shed 4 bases, with 20 bases lying between them. The CDR3 DNA is TGCGCCAGCAGCCCAGGTTCGGCGGGTATTTTCTATGGCTACACCTTC. It specifies CASSPGSAGIFYGYTF.

The chain links TRBV5-6 to TRBJ1-2; D might be TRBD1 (6 bases). The V end lost 0 bases, the J end lost 8 bases, and 17 bases lay between the germline ends. This CDR3 contains 15 residues. Germline V gives CDR1 SGHDT, CDR2 YYEEEE. CDR3 sequence reads: CASSLALQGSEGYTF. The CDR3 nucleotides read TGTGCCAGCAGCTTGGCTCTCCAGGGGTCGGAAGGCTACACCTTC.

The chain has TRBV18 and TRBJ1-1; 7 bases fit TRBD1. Trimming removed 4 bases from V and 3 bases from J; junction bases left unmatched: 8. CDR1 and CDR2 from the germline V gene are KGHSH and LQKENI. The CDR3 runs to 15 residues. Here the CDR3 reads CASSQTGAPDTEAFF. The CDR3 DNA follows: TGTGCCAGCTCACAAACAGGGGCGCCGGACACTGAAGCTTTCTTT.

This chain connects TRBV30 to TRBJ1-2; no clear D gene. The CDR3 loop spans 12 amino acids. Trimming left V 4 bases short and J 4 bases short, with 10 bases between. The germline V gene has CDR1 GTSNPN and CDR2 SVGIG (reference sequence). The CDR3, as DNA: TGTGCCTGGACCCACTCGGGCTATGGCTACACCTTC. Its protein product is CAWTHSGYGYTF.